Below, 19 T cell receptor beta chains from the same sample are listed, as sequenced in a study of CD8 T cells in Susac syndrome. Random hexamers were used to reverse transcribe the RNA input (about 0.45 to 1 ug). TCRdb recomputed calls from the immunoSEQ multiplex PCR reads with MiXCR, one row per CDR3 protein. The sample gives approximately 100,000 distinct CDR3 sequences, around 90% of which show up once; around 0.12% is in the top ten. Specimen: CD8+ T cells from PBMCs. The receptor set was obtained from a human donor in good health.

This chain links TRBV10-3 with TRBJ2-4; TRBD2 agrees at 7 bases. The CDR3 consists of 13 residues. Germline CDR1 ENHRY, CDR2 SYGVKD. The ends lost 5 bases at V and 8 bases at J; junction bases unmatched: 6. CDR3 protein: CAISRQGRDIQYF. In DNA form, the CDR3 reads TGTGCCATCAGTCGACAAGGGAGGGACATTCAGTACTTC.

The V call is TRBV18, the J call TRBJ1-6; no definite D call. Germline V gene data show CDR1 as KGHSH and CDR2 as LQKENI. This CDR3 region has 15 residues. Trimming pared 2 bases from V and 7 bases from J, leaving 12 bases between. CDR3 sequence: CASSPSEVPNSPLHF. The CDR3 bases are TGTGCCAGCTCACCATCGGAGGTACCCAATTCACCCCTCCACTTT.

Here the CDR3 DNA reads TGTGCCAGTAGTCGGGACAGCTATGGCTACACCTTC. Translating gives CASSRDSYGYTF. The chain carries TRBV19 and TRBJ1-2; 7 nucleotides match TRBD1. Germline CDR1 LNHDA, CDR2 SQIVND (reference sequence). The CDR3 sequence is 12 residues long. The junction had 1 base not matched to a gene; V was cut back by 5 bases and J by 4 bases.

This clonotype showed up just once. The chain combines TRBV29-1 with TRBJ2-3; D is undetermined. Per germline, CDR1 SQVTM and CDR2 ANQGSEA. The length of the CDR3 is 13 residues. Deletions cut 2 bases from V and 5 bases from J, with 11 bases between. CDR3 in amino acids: CSVEPALRDTQYF. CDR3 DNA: TGCAGCGTTGAACCGGCCCTAAGAGATACGCAGTATTTT.

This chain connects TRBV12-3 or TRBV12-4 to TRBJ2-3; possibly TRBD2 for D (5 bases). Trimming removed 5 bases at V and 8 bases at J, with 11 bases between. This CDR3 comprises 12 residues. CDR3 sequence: CASSPGGGTQYF. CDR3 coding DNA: TGTGCCAGCAGTCCCGGCGGAGGTACGCAGTATTTT.

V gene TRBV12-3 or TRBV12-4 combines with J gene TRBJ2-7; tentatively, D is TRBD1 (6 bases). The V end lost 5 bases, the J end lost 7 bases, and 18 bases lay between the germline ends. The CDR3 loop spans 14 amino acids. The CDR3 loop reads CASSPGQSAWEQYF. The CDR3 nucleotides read TGTGCCAGCAGTCCCGGACAGTCAGCGTGGGAGCAGTACTTC.

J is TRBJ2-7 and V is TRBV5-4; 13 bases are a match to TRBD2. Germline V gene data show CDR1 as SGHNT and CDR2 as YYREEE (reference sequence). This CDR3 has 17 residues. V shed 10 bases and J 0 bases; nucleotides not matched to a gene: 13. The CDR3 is CAGSGTSGTPSSYEQYF. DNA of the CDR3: TGTGCCGGATCCGGGACTAGCGGGACTCCAAGCTCCTACGAGCAGTACTTC.

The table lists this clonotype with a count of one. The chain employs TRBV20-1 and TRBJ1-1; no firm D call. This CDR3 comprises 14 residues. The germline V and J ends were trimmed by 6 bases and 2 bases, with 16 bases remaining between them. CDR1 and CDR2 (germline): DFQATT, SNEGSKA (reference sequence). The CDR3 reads CSANLPGINTEAFF. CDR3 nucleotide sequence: TGCAGTGCCAACCTTCCAGGCATCAACACTGAAGCTTTCTTT.

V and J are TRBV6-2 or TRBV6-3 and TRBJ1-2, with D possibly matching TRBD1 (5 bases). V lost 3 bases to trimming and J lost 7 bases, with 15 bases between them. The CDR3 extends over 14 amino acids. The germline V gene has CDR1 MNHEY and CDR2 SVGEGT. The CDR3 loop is CASSYRSAGIGYTF. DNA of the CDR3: TGTGCCAGCAGTTATCGGAGTGCAGGGATTGGCTACACCTTC.

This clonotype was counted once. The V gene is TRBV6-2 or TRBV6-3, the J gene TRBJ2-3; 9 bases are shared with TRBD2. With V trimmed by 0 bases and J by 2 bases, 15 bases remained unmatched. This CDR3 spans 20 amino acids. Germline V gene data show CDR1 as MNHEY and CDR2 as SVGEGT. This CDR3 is CASSYSGNSGRTPHTDTQYF. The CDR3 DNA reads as TGTGCCAGCAGTTACTCGGGAAATAGCGGGAGAACCCCCCACACAGATACGCAGTATTTT.

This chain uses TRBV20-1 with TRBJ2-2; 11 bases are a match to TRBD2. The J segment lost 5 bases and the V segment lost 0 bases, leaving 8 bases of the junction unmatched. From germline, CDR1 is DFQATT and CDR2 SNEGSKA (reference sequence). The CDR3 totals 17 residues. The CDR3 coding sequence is TGCAGTGCTAGAGATCGGCTAGCGGGAGGTCATACCGGGGAGCTGTTTTTT. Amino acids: CSARDRLAGGHTGELFF.

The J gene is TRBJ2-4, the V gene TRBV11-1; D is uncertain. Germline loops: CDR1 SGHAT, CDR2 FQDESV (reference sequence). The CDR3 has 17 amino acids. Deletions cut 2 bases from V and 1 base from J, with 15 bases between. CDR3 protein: CASSLNGRGAAKNIQYF. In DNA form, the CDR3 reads TGTGCCAGCAGCTTAAATGGCCGCGGTGCGGCCAAAAACATTCAGTACTTC.

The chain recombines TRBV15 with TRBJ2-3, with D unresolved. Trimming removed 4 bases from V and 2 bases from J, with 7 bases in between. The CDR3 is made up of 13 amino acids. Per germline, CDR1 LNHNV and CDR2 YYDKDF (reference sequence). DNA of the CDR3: TGTGCCACCAGCAAAATAGACACAGATACGCAGTATTTT. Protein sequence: CATSKIDTDTQYF.

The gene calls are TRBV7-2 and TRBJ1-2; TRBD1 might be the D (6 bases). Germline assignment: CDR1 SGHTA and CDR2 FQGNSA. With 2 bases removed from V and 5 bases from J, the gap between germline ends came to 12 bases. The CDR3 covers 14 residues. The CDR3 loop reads CASSLKGGVYGYTF. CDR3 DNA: TGTGCCAGCAGCTTAAAAGGGGGGGTTTATGGCTACACCTTC.

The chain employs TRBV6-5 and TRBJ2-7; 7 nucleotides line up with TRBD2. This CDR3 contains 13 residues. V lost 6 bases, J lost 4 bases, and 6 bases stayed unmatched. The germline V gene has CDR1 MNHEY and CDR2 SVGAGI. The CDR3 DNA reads TGTGCCAGCAGCCGCGGGAGCAGGTACGAGCAGTACTTC. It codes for CASSRGSRYEQYF.

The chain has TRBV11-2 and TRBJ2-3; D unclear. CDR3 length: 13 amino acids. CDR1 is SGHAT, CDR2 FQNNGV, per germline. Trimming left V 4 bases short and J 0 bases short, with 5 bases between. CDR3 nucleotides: TGTGCCAGCAGCTCTGATAGCACAGATACGCAGTATTTT. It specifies CASSSDSTDTQYF.

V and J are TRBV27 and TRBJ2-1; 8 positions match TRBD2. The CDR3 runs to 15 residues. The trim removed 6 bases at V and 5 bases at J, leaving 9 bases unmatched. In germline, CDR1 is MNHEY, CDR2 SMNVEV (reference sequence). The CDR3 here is CASSERGTGHNEQFF. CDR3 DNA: TGTGCCAGCAGCGAGCGGGGGACCGGACACAATGAGCAGTTCTTC.

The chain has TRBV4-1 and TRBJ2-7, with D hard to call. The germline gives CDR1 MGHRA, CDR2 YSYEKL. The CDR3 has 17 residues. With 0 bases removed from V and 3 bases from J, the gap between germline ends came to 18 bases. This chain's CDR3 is CASSQEEEVLSHYEQYF. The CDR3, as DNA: TGCGCCAGCAGCCAAGAAGAAGAGGTCCTTTCCCACTACGAGCAGTACTTC.

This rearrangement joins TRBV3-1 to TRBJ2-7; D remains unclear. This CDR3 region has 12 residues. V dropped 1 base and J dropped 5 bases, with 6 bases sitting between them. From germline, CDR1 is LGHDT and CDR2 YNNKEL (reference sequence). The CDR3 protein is CASSQAWDEQYF. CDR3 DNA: TGTGCCAGCAGCCAAGCGTGGGACGAGCAGTACTTC.